This T cell receptor beta chain emerged from a study of technical replicates of blood from several donors. CDR3 length: 14 amino acids. Between the trimmed V and J ends, which lost 5 bases and 5 bases, there was a span of 16 bases. Germline assignment: CDR1 SEHNR and CDR2 FQNEAQ (reference sequence). TCRdb's copy holds only in-frame clones and misses some; the assay was immunoSEQ multiplex PCR. The sample yields 45,000 to 55,000 clones, about 96% seen once. The sequencing input was T cells isolated from PBMCs. The rearrangement links TRBV7-9 to TRBJ2-7; TRBD2 is a possible D gene (7 bases). This clonotype originated in a human donor in good health. The CDR3 nucleotides read TGTGCCAGCAGCATCGGGGGGCAGTACAACGAGCAGTACTTC. Amino acids: CASSIGGQYNEQYF.